These T cell receptor beta chains were read from a single sample in a study of early T cells in non-severe SARS-CoV-2 infection. One entry per CDR3 protein results from TCRdb running MiXCR on the 5' RACE reads. The sample lists tens of thousands of distinct CDR3 sequences, under 15% seen once, with less than 3% in the top ten. The specimen comprised whole blood, sampled at baseline. All receptors derive from an adult who was a healthcare worker with PCR-confirmed SARS-CoV-2 infection or an uninfected control (not recorded which). CDR3s leave out the opening cysteine and the closing phenylalanine or tryptophan. A D gene is named only where the DNA matches it firmly. The size field is filled for only some rows; it gives once, few, many or a size class.

.,11,many,TRBV5-5,TRBJ1-1,ASSLYADTEAF
.,12,.,TRBV6-5,TRBJ1-5,ASRSSGDDQPQH
.,11,.,TRBV4-2,TRBJ1-1,ASSLSGNAEAF
.,13,.,TRBV3-1,TRBJ2-7,ATQPRDGGTYEQY
TRBD1,12,few,TRBV4-1,TRBJ1-5,ASSQTGGNQPQH
.,12,few,TRBV7-2,TRBJ2-4,ASSLVGTVDIQY
TRBD1,13,many,TRBV18,TRBJ1-6,ASSPPEGAHSPLH
TRBD1,13,.,TRBV9,TRBJ2-3,ASSVEGQGPDTQY
TRBD1,11,many,TRBV29-1,TRBJ1-6,SVSQGRDSPLH
.,12,many,TRBV12-3/TRBV12-4,TRBJ2-7,ASSGWWGNYEQY
.,10,many,TRBV15,TRBJ2-1,ATSRIGYEQF
.,14,many,TRBV28,TRBJ2-1,ASSRTLGLQNNEQF
.,10,few,TRBV29-1,TRBJ2-6,SVVSGANVLT
.,12,few,TRBV12-3/TRBV12-4,TRBJ1-2,ASSVWDMDYGYT
.,12,few,TRBV2,TRBJ1-2,ASSVRGGLDGYT
.,14,few,TRBV12-3/TRBV12-4,TRBJ1-2,ASRSGTGSLVDGYT
TRBD1,14,.,TRBV7-6,TRBJ1-1,ASSSETGGMNTEAF
.,14,few,TRBV11-2,TRBJ1-4,ASSLVIRPTNEKLF
.,13,.,TRBV19,TRBJ2-6,ASSTPFGGANVLT
.,14,.,TRBV7-3,TRBJ2-6,ASSLGSLSGANVLT
.,11,few,TRBV7-3,TRBJ2-1,ASSPQLSNEQF
TRBD1,12,many,TRBV12-3/TRBV12-4,TRBJ2-7,ASSLGTGINEQY
TRBD1,12,.,TRBV29-1,TRBJ1-2,SVEGRGTDYGYT
.,13,.,TRBV7-2,TRBJ2-7,ASSLEYGTPYEQY
.,10,few,TRBV20-1,TRBJ2-7,SVGLGAYEQY
.,19,many,TRBV28,TRBJ1-6,ASSASGRGGTHSSYNSPLH
TRBD1,11,.,TRBV20-1,TRBJ2-7,SAPGQFLYEQY
.,14,many,TRBV11-2,TRBJ1-2,ASSSIRDQSNYGYT
.,11,.,TRBV20-1,TRBJ1-6,SAAGASNSPLH
TRBD1,11,few,TRBV20-1,TRBJ2-1,SANRDRDNEQF
TRBD1,15,.,TRBV27,TRBJ2-5,ASSPQARDRGQETQY
TRBD2,16,many,TRBV14,TRBJ2-1,ASSQVMTSGGGYNEQF
TRBD2,14,few,TRBV11-2,TRBJ2-3,ASSPRVLADLDTQY
.,10,.,TRBV7-2,TRBJ1-3,ASSLHRNTIY
.,12,.,TRBV29-1,TRBJ2-7,SVVPRGKPYEQY
TRBD1,15,.,TRBV24-1,TRBJ2-1,ATSDSIRTGVGDEQF
.,13,few,TRBV6-5,TRBJ1-4,ASSYLQGAGEKLF
.,12,.,TRBV5-1,TRBJ1-1,ASSPLLGRTEAF
TRBD2,13,many,TRBV4-2,TRBJ2-2,ASSYLRGGGGELF
TRBD2,9,.,TRBV2,TRBJ2-5,ASRGEGTQY
TRBD1,14,few,TRBV27,TRBJ2-2,ASSLGAGGIVGELF
.,13,.,TRBV2,TRBJ2-3,ASSVRDGATDTQY
TRBD1,13,.,TRBV4-1,TRBJ1-4,ASSQDRQGNEKLF
.,9,many,TRBV7-2,TRBJ2-5,ASSFLETQY
.,13,many,TRBV11-2,TRBJ2-7,ASSLERSGTYEQY
TRBD1,11,many,TRBV10-3,TRBJ2-7,AISDPTGVEQY
TRBD2,14,few,TRBV4-3,TRBJ2-3,ASSQGPSGGADTQY
.,10,few,TRBV19,TRBJ2-7,ASSSPSYEQY
TRBD1,12,.,TRBV7-9,TRBJ2-1,ASSRQGGYNEQF
.,12,few,TRBV7-9,TRBJ1-6,ASTQARGNSPLH
.,11,once,TRBV7-8,TRBJ2-3,ASSLASADTQY
.,13,.,TRBV11-2,TRBJ2-1,ASSLEGPTYNEQF
.,9,many,TRBV13,TRBJ1-1,ASSRTTEAF
TRBD2,13,few,TRBV3-1,TRBJ2-3,ASSPRGGLTDTQY
TRBD1,15,many,TRBV6-1,TRBJ1-6,ASSPTGGRSYNSPLH
TRBD2,14,few,TRBV11-3,TRBJ2-1,ASSSPGLAGLNEQF
TRBD1,15,.,TRBV10-2,TRBJ2-2,ASSEERTGWITGELF